The rows below give T cell receptor beta chains drawn from one sample of a study of CD8+CD57+ T cells in acquired aplastic anemia. Each CDR3 protein is one row after TCRdb ran MiXCR on the reads. This table has around 430,000 distinct CDR3 sequences, over 25% appearing once. Sequencing was done on a sample of sorted CD4+, CD8+, or CD8+CD57+ T cells (not recorded which) from PBMCs. Source of these receptors: a human donor with aplastic anemia. The CDR3 runs from the conserved cysteine through the conserved F or W. A D gene is named only where the DNA matches it firmly. The size of a clone is reported for some rows only, either as once, few or many, or as a class for expanded clones.

size: many; J: TRBJ2-1; V: TRBV29-1; D: TRBD1; CDR3: CSVEGTGGNEQFF; DNA: TGCAGCGTTGAAGGGACAGGGGGAAATGAGCAGTTCTTC
size: few; J: TRBJ1-2; V: TRBV7-8; D: TRBD1; CDR3: CASSLAGGQGAEGYTF; DNA: TGTGCCAGCAGCTTAGCGGGGGGGCAGGGGGCAGAAGGCTACACCTTC
size: .; J: TRBJ2-5; V: TRBV9; D: TRBD2; CDR3: CASSEGDSGGFSETQYF; DNA: TGTGCCAGCAGCGAAGGAGACAGCGGGGGATTCAGTGAGACCCAGTACTTC
size: many; J: TRBJ1-5; V: TRBV29-1; D: .; CDR3: CSVGGDGNQPQHF; DNA: TGCAGCGTTGGGGGGGACGGCAATCAGCCCCAGCATTTT
size: .; J: TRBJ1-1; V: TRBV20-1; D: TRBD1; CDR3: CSARGRTGGEAFF; DNA: TGCAGTGCTAGGGGGAGGACAGGGGGTGAAGCTTTCTTT
size: .; J: TRBJ1-2; V: TRBV5-1; D: .; CDR3: CASSLAGKGGEYGYTF; DNA: TGCGCCAGCAGCTTGGCCGGGAAAGGGGGAGAATATGGCTACACCTTC
size: .; J: TRBJ2-3; V: TRBV6-1; D: TRBD2; CDR3: CASSTSGRSTDTQYF; DNA: TGTGCCAGCAGTACTAGCGGCCGAAGCACAGATACGCAGTATTTT
size: .; J: TRBJ2-1; V: TRBV24-1; D: TRBD2; CDR3: CASTGSGEPSYNEQFF; DNA: TGTGCCAGCACCGGAAGCGGGGAACCCTCCTACAATGAGCAGTTCTTT
size: few; J: TRBJ2-3; V: TRBV5-1; D: .; CDR3: CASSLEGRRTDTQYF; DNA: TGCGCCAGCAGCTTGGAGGGGAGGCGCACAGATACGCAGTATTTT
size: few; J: TRBJ1-4; V: TRBV20-1; D: .; CDR3: CSARGSNEKLFF; DNA: TGCAGTGCTAGGGGTTCTAATGAAAAACTGTTTTTT
size: once; J: TRBJ1-5; V: TRBV19; D: .; CDR3: CASSNTGRIDEHF; DNA: TGTGCCAGTAGTAACACAGGGAGAATTGACGAGCATTTT
size: .; J: TRBJ2-4; V: TRBV16; D: .; CDR3: CARTSRGGENIQYF; DNA: TGTGCCAGGACTAGTAGGGGCGGTGAAAACATTCAGTACTTC
size: few; J: TRBJ2-7; V: TRBV7-3; D: TRBD2; CDR3: CAWSVWGGEQYF; DNA: TGTGCCTGGAGTGTCTGGGGGGGCGAGCAGTACTTC
size: few; J: TRBJ2-1; V: TRBV19; D: .; CDR3: CASSTIRQVSYNEQFF; DNA: TGTGCCAGTAGTACGATAAGACAGGTCTCCTACAATGAGCAGTTCTTC
size: many; J: TRBJ2-5; V: TRBV29-1; D: TRBD1; CDR3: CSVGDRGLETQYF; DNA: TGCAGCGTTGGGGACAGGGGATTGGAGACCCAGTACTTC
size: few; J: TRBJ2-1; V: TRBV20-1; D: TRBD2; CDR3: CSARDPAGMGIVNEQFF; DNA: TGCAGTGCTAGAGATCCAGCGGGAATGGGGATCGTCAATGAGCAGTTCTTC
size: .; J: TRBJ1-2; V: TRBV2; D: .; CDR3: CASRVANYGYTF; DNA: TGTGCCAGCAGGGTAGCGAACTACGGCTACACCTTC
size: .; J: TRBJ2-5; V: TRBV25-1; D: .; CDR3: CANSLYGETQYF; DNA: TGCGCCAACAGCCTATACGGAGAGACCCAGTACTTC
size: .; J: TRBJ2-5; V: TRBV20-1; D: .; CDR3: CSVVLERDSWKETQYF; DNA: TGCAGTGTTGTATTGGAACGGGACTCTTGGAAAGAGACCCAGTACTTC
size: .; J: TRBJ1-4; V: TRBV5-1; D: .; CDR3: CASSHGLAGTSEKLFF; DNA: TGCGCCAGCAGCCATGGGTTGGCAGGGACGTCTGAAAAACTGTTTTTT
size: few; J: TRBJ1-3; V: TRBV11-3; D: .; CDR3: CAWSRTGTSGNTIYF; DNA: TGTGCCTGGAGCCGAACAGGAACCTCTGGAAACACCATATATTTT
size: .; J: TRBJ2-3; V: TRBV11-1; D: .; CDR3: CASSATLERRGADTQYF; DNA: TGTGCCAGCAGTGCGACACTGGAGCGGAGAGGGGCAGATACGCAGTATTTT
size: many; J: TRBJ1-6; V: TRBV7-2; D: .; CDR3: CASSLEVTENSPLHF; DNA: TGTGCCAGCAGCTTAGAGGTGACAGAAAATTCACCCCTCCACTTT
size: .; J: TRBJ2-7; V: TRBV7-8; D: .; CDR3: CASSQRLSSYEQYF; DNA: TGTGCCAGCAGCCAGAGGCTATCCTCCTACGAGCAGTACTTC
size: .; J: TRBJ2-1; V: TRBV25-1; D: .; CDR3: CASSRLNSGSGQFF; DNA: TGTGCCAGCAGCCGCCTAAACTCGGGGAGTGGGCAGTTCTTC
size: .; J: TRBJ1-1; V: TRBV9; D: .; CDR3: CASSFQGGGEAFF; DNA: TGTGCCAGTAGCTTTCAGGGCGGTGGTGAAGCTTTCTTT
size: .; J: TRBJ1-1; V: TRBV6-1; D: .; CDR3: CASIPRVGHNTEAFF; DNA: TGTGCCAGCATACCCCGAGTAGGACACAACACTGAAGCTTTCTTT
size: many; J: TRBJ2-5; V: TRBV29-1; D: TRBD2; CDR3: CSVGLADQETQYF; DNA: TGCAGCGTTGGGCTAGCGGATCAAGAGACCCAGTACTTC
size: few; J: TRBJ2-7; V: TRBV12-3/TRBV12-4; D: TRBD2; CDR3: CASSLAMTSGRNYEQYF; DNA: TGTGCCAGCAGTTTAGCGATGACTAGCGGGAGAAACTACGAGCAGTACTTC
size: few; J: TRBJ1-2; V: TRBV25-1; D: .; CDR3: CASSEFSPDTGPYGYTF; DNA: TGTGCCAGCAGTGAATTTAGCCCGGACACAGGGCCCTATGGCTACACCTTC
size: .; J: TRBJ2-6; V: TRBV18; D: TRBD1; CDR3: CASSRGTDSGANVLTF; DNA: TGTGCCAGCTCACGGGGGACAGACTCTGGGGCCAACGTCCTGACTTTC
size: few; J: TRBJ2-3; V: TRBV7-2; D: .; CDR3: CASSSSRTTDTQYF; DNA: TGTGCCAGCAGCTCAAGTCGGACCACAGATACGCAGTATTTT
size: .; J: TRBJ2-1; V: TRBV24-1; D: .; CDR3: CVTSASNRGRIRYEQFF; DNA: TGTGTCACCAGTGCATCGAACCGGGGACGTATTAGGTATGAGCAGTTCTTC